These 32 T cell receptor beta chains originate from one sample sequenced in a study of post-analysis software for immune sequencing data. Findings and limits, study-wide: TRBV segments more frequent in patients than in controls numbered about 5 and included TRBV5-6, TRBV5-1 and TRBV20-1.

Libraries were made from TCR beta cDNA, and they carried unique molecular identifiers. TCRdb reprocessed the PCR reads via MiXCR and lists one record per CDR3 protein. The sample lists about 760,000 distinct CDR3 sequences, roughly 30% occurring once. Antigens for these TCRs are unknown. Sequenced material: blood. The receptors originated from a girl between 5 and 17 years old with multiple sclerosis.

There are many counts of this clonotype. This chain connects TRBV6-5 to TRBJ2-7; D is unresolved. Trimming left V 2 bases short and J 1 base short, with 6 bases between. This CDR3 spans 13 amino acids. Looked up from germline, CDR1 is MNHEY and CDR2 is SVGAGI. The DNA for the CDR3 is TGTGCCAGCAGTTACGGGCTTTCCTACGAGCAGTACTTC. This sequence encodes CASSYGLSYEQYF.

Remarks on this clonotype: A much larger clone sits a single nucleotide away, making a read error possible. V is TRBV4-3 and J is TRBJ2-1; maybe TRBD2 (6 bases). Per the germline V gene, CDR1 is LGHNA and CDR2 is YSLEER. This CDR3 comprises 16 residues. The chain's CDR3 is CASSQGGTGVYSEQFF. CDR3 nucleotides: TGCGCCAGCAGCCAAGGAGGGACGGGGGTCTACAGTGAGCAGTTCTTC.

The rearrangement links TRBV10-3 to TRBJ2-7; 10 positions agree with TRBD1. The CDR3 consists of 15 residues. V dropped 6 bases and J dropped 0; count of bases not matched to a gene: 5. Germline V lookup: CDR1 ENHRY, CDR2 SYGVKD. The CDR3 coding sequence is TGTGCCATCAGCGACCGGGACAGGGGCTCCTACGAGCAGTACTTC. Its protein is CAISDRDRGSYEQYF.

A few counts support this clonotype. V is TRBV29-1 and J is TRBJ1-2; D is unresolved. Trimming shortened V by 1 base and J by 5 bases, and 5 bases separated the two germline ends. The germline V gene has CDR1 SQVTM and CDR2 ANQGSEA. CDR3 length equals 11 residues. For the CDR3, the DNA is TGCAGCGTTGAAGTGCGGTATGGCTACACCTTC. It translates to CSVEVRYGYTF. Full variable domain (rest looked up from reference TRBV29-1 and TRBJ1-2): SAVISQKPSRDICQRGTSLTIQCQVDSQVTMMFWYRQQPGQSLTLIATANQGSEATYESGFVIDKFPISRPNLTFSTLTVSNMSPEDSSIYLCSVEVRYGYTFGSGTRLTVV.

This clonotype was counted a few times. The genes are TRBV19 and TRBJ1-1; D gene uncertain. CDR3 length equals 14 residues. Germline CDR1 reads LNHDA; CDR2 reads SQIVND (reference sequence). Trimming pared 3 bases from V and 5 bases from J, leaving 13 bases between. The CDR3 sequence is CASSMGLGLTEAFF. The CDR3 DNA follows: TGTGCCAGTAGTATGGGTCTGGGTTTGACTGAAGCTTTCTTT.

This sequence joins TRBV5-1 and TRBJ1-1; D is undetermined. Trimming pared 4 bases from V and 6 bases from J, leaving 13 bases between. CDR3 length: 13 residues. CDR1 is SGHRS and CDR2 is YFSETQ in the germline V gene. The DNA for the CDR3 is TGCGCCAGCAGCACCCGAAGCCGGGCTGAAGCTTTCTTT. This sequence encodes CASSTRSRAEAFF. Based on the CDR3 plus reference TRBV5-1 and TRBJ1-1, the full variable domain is KAGVTQTPRYLIKTRGQQVTLSCSPISGHRSVSWYQQTPGQGLQFLFEYFSETQRNKGNFPGRFSGRQFSNSRSEMNVSTLELGDSALYLCASSTRSRAEAFFGQGTRLTVV.

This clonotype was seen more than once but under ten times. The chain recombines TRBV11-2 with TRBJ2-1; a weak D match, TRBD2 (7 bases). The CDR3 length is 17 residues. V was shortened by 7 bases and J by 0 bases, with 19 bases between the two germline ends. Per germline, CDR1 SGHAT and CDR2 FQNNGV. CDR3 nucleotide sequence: TGTGCCAGCACCAGGTCCGGGGGCGGGAGCTCCTACAATGAGCAGTTCTTC. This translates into CASTRSGGGSSYNEQFF.

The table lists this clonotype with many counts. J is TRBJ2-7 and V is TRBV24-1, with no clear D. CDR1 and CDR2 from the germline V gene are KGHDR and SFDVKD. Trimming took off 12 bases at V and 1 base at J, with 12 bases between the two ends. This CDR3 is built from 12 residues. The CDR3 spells CAPAQISYEQYF. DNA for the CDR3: TGTGCCCCCGCACAGATTTCCTACGAGCAGTACTTC.

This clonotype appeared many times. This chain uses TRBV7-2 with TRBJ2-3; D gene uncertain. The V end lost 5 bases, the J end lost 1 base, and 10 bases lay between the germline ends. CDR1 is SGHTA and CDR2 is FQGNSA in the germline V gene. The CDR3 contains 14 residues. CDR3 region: CASSQNVGTDTQYF. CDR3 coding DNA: TGTGCCAGCAGCCAAAATGTTGGCACAGATACGCAGTATTTT.

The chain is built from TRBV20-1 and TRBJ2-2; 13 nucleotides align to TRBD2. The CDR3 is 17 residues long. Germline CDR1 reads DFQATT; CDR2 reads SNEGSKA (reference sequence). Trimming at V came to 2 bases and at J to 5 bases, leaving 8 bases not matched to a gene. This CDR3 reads CSARPKKGLAGTGELFF. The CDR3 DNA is TGCAGTGCTAGACCCAAAAAGGGACTAGCGGGAACCGGGGAGCTGTTTTTT.

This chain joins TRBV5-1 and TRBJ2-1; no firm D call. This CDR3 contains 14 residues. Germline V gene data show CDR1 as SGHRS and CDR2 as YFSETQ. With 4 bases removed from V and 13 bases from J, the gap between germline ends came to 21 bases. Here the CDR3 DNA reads TGCGCCAGCAGCGACGGACGCCCCCAAGAGACCCAGTTCTTC. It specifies CASSDGRPQETQFF.

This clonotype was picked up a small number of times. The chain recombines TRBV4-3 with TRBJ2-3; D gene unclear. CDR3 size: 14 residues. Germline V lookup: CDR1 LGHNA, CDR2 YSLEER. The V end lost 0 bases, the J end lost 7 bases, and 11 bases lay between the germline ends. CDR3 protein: CASSQDHRRNTQYF. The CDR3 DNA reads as TGCGCCAGCAGCCAAGATCACCGGCGGAATACGCAGTATTTT.

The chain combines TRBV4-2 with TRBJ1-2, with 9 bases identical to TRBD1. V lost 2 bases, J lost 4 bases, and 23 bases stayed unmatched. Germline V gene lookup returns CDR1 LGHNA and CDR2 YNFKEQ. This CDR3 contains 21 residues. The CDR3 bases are TGTGCCAGCAGCCAACCGATTGGGGCCGGGACAGGGAGGGATCTAGGCTATGGCTACACCTTC. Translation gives CASSQPIGAGTGRDLGYGYTF.

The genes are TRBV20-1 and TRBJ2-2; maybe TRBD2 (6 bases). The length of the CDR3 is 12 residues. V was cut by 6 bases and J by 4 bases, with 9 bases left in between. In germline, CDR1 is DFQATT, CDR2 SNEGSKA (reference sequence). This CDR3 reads CSAGSPTGELFF. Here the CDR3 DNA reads TGCAGTGCCGGGAGCCCCACCGGGGAGCTGTTTTTT.

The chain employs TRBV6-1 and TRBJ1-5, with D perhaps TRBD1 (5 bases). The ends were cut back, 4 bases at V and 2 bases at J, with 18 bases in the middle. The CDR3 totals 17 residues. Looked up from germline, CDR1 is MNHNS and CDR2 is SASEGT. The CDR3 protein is CASSVQGTFPGNQPQHF. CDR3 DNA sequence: TGTGCCAGCAGTGTCCAAGGGACCTTTCCGGGCAATCAGCCCCAGCATTTT.

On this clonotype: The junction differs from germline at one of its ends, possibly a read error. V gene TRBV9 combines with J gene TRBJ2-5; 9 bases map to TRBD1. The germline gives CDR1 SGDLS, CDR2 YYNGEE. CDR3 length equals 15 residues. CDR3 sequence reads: CAGSPWDRVTETQYF. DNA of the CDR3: TGTGCCGGCAGCCCTTGGGACAGGGTGACGGAGACCCAGTACTTC.

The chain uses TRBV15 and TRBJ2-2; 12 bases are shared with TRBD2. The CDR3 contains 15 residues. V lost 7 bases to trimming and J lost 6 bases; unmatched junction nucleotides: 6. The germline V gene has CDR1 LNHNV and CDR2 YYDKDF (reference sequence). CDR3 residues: CATNTGTSGPGELFF. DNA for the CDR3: TGTGCCACCAACACAGGGACTAGCGGGCCCGGGGAGCTGTTTTTT.

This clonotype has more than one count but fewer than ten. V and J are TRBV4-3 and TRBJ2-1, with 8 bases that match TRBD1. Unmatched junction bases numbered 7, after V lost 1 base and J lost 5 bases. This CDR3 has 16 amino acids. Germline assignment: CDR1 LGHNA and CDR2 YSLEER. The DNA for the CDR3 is TGCGCCAGCAGCCAAGGGACAGGGAGAGTGGACAATGAGCAGTTCTTC. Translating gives CASSQGTGRVDNEQFF.

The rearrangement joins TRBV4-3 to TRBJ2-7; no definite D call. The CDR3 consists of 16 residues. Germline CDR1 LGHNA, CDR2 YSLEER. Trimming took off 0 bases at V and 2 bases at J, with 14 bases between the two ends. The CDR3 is CASSQDWPAQPYEQYF. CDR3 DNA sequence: TGCGCCAGCAGCCAAGATTGGCCAGCCCAGCCCTACGAGCAGTACTTC.

CDR3 amino acids: CATSRDLGGMETQYF. CDR3 coding DNA: TGTGCCACCAGCAGAGATCTGGGGGGTATGGAGACCCAGTACTTC. The V and J genes are TRBV15 and TRBJ2-5; weak D call: TRBD2 (6 bases). Germline CDR1 is LNHNV and CDR2 is YYDKDF (reference sequence). V was trimmed by 0 bases and J by 5 bases, leaving 13 bases between them. This CDR3 has 15 amino acids. Supplemented by reference TRBV15 and TRBJ2-5, the full variable domain reads DAMVIQNPRYQVTQFGKPVTLSCSQTLNHNVMYWYQQKSSQAPKLLFHYYDKDFNNEADTPDNFQSRRPNTSFCFLDIRSPGLGDTAMYLCATSRDLGGMETQYFGPGTRLLVL.

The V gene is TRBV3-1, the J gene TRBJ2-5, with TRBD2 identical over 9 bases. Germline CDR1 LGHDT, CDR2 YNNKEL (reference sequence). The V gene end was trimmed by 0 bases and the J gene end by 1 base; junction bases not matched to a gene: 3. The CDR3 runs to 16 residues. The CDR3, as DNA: TGTGCCAGCAGCCAAGATGCTAGCGGGATCCAAGAGACCCAGTACTTC. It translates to CASSQDASGIQETQYF.

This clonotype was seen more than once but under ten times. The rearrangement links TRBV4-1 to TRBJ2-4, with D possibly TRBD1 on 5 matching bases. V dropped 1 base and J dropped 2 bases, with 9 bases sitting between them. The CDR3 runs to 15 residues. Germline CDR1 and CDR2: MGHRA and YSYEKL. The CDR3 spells CASSQVQGSKNIQYF. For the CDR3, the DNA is TGCGCCAGCAGCCAAGTCCAGGGATCCAAAAACATTCAGTACTTC.

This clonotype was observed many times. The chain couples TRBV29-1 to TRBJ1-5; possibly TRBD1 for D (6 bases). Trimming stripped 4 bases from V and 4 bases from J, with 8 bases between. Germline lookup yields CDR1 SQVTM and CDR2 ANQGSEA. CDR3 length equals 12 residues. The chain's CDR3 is CSVGGGNQPQHF. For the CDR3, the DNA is TGCAGCGTTGGAGGGGGGAATCAGCCCCAGCATTTT.

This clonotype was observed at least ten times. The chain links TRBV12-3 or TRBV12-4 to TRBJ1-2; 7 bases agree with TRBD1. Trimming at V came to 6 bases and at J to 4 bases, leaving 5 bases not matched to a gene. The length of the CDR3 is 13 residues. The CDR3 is CASSPDRVYGYTF. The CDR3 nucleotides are TGTGCCAGCAGCCCCGACAGGGTCTATGGCTACACCTTC.

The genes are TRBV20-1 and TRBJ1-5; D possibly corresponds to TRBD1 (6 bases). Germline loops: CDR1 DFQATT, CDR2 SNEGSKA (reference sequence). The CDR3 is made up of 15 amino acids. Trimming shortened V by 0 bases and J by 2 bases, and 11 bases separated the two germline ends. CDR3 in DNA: TGCAGTGCTAGAGATCCCCGACAGGGCAATCAGCCCCAGCATTTT. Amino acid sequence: CSARDPRQGNQPQHF.

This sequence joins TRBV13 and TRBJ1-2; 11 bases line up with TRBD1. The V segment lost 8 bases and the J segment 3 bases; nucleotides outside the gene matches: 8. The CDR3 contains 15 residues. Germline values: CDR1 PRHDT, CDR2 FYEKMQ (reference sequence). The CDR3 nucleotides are TGTGCCAGCCATAGGGACAGGGGGGTGGACTATGGCTACACCTTC. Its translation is CASHRDRGVDYGYTF.

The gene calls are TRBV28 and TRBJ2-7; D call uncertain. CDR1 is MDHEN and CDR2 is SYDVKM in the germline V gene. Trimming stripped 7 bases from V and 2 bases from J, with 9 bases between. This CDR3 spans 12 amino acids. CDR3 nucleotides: TGTGCCAGCAACGGCGCTACCTACGAGCAGTACTTC. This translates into CASNGATYEQYF. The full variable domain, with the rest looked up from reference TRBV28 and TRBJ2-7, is DVKVTQSSRYLVKRTGEKVFLECVQDMDHENMFWYRQDPGLGLRLIYFSYDVKMKEKGDIPEGYSVSREKKERFSLILESASTNQTSMYLCASNGATYEQYFGPGTRLTVT.

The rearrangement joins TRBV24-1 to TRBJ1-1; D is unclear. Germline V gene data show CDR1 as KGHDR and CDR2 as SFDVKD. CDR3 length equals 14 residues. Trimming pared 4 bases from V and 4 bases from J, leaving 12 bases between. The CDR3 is CATSDPLRSTEAFF. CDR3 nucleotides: TGTGCCACCAGTGACCCGTTGAGGAGCACTGAAGCTTTCTTT.

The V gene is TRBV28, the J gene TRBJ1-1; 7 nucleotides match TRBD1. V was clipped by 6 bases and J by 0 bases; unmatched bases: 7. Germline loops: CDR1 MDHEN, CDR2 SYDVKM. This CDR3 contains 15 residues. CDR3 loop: CASRLGTAMNTEAFF. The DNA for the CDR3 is TGTGCCAGCAGGCTCGGGACAGCTATGAACACTGAAGCTTTCTTT.

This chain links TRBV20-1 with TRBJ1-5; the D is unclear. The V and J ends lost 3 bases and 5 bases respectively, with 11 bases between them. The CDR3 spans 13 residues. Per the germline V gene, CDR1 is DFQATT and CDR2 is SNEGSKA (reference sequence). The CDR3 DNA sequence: TGCAGTGCTAGTAGGATCGGGGATCAGCCCCAGCATTTT. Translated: CSASRIGDQPQHF.

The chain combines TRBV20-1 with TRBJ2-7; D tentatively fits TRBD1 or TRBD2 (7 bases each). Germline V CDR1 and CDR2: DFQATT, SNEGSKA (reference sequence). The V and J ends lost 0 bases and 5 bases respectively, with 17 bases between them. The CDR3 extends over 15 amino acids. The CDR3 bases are TGCAGTGCTAGAGATCTTGAGGGAGGGGGCCACGAGCAGTACTTC. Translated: CSARDLEGGGHEQYF.

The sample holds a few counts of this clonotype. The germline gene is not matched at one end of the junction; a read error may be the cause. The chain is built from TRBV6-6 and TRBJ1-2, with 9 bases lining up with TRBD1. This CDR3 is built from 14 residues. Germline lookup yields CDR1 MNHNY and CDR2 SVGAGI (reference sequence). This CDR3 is CAGRDTGGYGGYTF. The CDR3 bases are TGTGCCGGCAGGGACACAGGGGGCTATGGTGGCTACACCTTC.